This entry describes one T cell receptor (beta chain). The CDR3 loop spans 18 amino acids. The V gene's germline CDR1 is LGHNA and CDR2 YSLEER. The ends lost 1 base at V and 1 base at J; junction bases unmatched: 11. The data were taken from a study of cytomegalovirus exposure and HLA in healthy donors. PCR was performed using 60 Vbeta and 13 Jbeta primers. This table comes from immunoSEQ multiplex PCR, and its TCRdb copy is limited to in-frame clones, with some not included. The top ten hold about 2.5% of the sample, which has about 170,000 clones, about 85% seen once. The clonotype was recovered from a man younger than 40 in good health and CMV-seropositive. Material: PBMCs. V and J are TRBV4-3 and TRBJ2-3; 7 nucleotides align to TRBD1. In DNA, the CDR3 is TGCGCCAGCAGCCAAGTGATAGGGGACAGAATAGGCACAGATACGCAGTATTTT. Translation gives CASSQVIGDRIGTDTQYF.